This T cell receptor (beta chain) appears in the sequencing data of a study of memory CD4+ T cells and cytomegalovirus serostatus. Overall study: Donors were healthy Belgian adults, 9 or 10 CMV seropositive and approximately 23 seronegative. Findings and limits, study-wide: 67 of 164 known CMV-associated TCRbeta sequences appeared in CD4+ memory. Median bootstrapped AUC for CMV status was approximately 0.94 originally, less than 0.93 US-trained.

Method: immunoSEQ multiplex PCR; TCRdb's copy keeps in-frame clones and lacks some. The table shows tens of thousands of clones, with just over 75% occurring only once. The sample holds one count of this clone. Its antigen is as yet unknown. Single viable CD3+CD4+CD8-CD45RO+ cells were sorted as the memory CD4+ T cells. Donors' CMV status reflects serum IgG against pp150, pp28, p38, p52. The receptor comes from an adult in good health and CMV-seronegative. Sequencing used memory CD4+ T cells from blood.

For the CDR3, the DNA is TGTGCCACCAGCAGAGATTTTGGGGGAGGAAAGACCCAGTACTTC. Residues: CATSRDFGGGKTQYF. The V gene is TRBV15, the J gene TRBJ2-5; a possible D gene is TRBD2 (6 bases). Germline V lookup: CDR1 LNHNV, CDR2 YYDKDF (reference sequence). Trimming took 0 bases from V and 6 from J, leaving 14 bases between them. The CDR3 spans 15 residues. The whole variable domain, filled in from reference TRBV15 and TRBJ2-5, reads DAMVIQNPRYQVTQFGKPVTLSCSQTLNHNVMYWYQQKSSQAPKLLFHYYDKDFNNEADTPDNFQSRRPNTSFCFLDIRSPGLGDTAMYLCATSRDFGGGKTQYFGPGTRLLVL.